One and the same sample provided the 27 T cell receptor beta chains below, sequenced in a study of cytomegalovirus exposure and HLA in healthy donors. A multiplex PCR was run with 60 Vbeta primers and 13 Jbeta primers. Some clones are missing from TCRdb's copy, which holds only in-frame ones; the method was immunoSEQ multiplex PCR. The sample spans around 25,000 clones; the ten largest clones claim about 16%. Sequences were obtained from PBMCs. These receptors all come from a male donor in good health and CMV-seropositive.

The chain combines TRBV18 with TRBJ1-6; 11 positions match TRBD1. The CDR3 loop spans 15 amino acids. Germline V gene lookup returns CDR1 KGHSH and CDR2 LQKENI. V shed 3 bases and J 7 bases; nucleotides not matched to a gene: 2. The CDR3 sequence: CASSPGQGVNSPLHF. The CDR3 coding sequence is TGTGCCAGCTCACCGGGACAGGGGGTAAATTCACCCCTCCACTTT.

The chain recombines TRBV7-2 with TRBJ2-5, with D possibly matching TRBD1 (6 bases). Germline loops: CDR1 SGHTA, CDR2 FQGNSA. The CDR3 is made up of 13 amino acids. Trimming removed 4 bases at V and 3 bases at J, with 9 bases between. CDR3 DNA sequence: TGTGCCAGCAGCTCCAACAGGGAAGAGACCCAGTACTTC. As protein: CASSSNREETQYF.

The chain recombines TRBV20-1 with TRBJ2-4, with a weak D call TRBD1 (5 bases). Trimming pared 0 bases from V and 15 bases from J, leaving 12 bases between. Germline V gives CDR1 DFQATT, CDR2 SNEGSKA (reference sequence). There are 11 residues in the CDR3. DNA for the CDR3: TGCAGTGCTAGAGATCCGGGCAGGGCGTACTTC. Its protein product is CSARDPGRAYF.

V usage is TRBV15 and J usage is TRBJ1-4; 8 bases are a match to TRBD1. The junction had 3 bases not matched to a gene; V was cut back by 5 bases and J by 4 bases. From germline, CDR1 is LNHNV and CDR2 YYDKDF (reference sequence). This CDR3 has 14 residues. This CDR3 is CATSRTGFNEKLFF. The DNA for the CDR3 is TGTGCCACCAGCCGGACAGGGTTTAATGAAAAACTGTTTTTT.

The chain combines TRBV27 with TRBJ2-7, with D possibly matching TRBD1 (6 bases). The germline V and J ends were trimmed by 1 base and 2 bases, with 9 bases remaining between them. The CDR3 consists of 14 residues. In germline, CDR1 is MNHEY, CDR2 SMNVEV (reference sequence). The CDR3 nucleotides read TGTGCCAGCAGTTTATTAGGGGGACCCTACGAGCAGTACTTC. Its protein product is CASSLLGGPYEQYF.

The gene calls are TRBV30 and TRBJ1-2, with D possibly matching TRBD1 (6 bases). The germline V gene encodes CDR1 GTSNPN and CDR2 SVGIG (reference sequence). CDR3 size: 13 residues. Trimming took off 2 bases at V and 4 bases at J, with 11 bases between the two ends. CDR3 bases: TGTGCCTGGAGTTATAGGGGGTCCTATGGCTACACCTTC. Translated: CAWSYRGSYGYTF.

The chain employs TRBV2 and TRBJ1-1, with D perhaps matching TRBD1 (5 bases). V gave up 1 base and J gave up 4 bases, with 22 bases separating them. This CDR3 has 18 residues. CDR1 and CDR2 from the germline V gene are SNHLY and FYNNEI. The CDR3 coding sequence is TGTGCCAGCAGTGAAGGGCGTGGGGGGGTCGAACGAGGCACTGAAGCTTTCTTT. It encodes CASSEGRGGVERGTEAFF.

The DNA of the CDR3 is TGTGCCAGCAGCTTGGGTTTTTGGACTGTATCCTACGAGCAGTACTTC. As protein: CASSLGFWTVSYEQYF. The chain joins TRBV5-8 to TRBJ2-7; D perhaps matches TRBD2 (5 bases). Germline CDR1 SGHTS, CDR2 YDEGEE. The CDR3 length is 16 residues. Trimming stripped 0 bases from V and 1 base from J, with 14 bases between. Complete variable domain (other parts from reference TRBV5-8 and TRBJ2-7): EAGVTQSPTHLIKTRGQQATLRCSPISGHTSVYWYQQALGLGLQFLLWYDEGEERNRGNFPPRFSGRQFPNYSSELNVNALELEDSALYLCASSLGFWTVSYEQYFGPGTRLTVT.

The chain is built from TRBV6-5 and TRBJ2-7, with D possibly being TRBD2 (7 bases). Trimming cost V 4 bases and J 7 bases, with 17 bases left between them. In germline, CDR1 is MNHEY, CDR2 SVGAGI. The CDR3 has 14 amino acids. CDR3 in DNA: TGTGCCAGCAGTTGGGGAGGGGGTGATTGGGAGCAGTACTTC. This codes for CASSWGGGDWEQYF.

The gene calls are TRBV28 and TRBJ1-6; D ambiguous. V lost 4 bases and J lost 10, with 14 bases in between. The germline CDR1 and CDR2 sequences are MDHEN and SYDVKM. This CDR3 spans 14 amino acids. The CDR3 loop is CASSSGVRGSPLHF. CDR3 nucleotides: TGTGCCAGCAGTTCTGGTGTTAGAGGGTCACCCCTCCACTTT. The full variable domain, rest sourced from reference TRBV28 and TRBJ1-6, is DVKVTQSSRYLVKRTGEKVFLECVQDMDHENMFWYRQDPGLGLRLIYFSYDVKMKEKGDIPEGYSVSREKKERFSLILESASTNQTSMYLCASSSGVRGSPLHFGNGTRLTVT.

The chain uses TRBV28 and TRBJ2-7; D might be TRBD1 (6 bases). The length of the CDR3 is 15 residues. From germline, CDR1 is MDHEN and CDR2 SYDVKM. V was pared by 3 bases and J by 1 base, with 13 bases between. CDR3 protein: CASSFRTAFSYEQYF. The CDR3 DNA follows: TGTGCCAGCAGTTTCAGGACAGCCTTTTCCTACGAGCAGTACTTC.

CDR3 sequence (DNA): TGCGCCAGCAGCCAAGATAGGTCGGAGGTCAACACTGAAGCTTTCTTT. This translates into CASSQDRSEVNTEAFF. V usage is TRBV4-3 and J usage is TRBJ1-1; D is unresolved. The V gene's germline CDR1 is LGHNA and CDR2 YSLEER. Trimming took 0 bases from V and 2 from J, leaving 13 bases between them. The CDR3 extends over 16 amino acids.

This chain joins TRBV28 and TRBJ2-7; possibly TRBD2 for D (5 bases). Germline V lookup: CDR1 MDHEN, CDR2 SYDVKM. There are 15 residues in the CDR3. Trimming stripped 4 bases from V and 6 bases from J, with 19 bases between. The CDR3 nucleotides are TGTGCCAGCAGTTCTTCCGGGGAACTGGTGGGCGAGCAGTACTTC. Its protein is CASSSSGELVGEQYF. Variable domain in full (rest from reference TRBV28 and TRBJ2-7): DVKVTQSSRYLVKRTGEKVFLECVQDMDHENMFWYRQDPGLGLRLIYFSYDVKMKEKGDIPEGYSVSREKKERFSLILESASTNQTSMYLCASSSSGELVGEQYFGPGTRLTVT.

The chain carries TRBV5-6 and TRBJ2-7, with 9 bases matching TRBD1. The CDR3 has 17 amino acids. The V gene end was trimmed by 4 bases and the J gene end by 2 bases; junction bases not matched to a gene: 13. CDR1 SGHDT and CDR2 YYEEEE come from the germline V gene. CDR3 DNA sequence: TGTGCCAGCAGCGGGACAGGGTATACCGGGGGAGCCTACGAGCAGTACTTC. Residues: CASSGTGYTGGAYEQYF.

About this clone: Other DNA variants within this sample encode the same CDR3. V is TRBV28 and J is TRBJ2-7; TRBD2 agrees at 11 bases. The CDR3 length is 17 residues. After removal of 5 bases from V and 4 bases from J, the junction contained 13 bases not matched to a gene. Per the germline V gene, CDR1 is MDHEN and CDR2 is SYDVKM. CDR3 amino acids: CASSVGLAGGWNYEQYF. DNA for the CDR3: TGTGCCAGCAGTGTCGGCTTAGCGGGAGGGTGGAATTACGAGCAGTACTTC.

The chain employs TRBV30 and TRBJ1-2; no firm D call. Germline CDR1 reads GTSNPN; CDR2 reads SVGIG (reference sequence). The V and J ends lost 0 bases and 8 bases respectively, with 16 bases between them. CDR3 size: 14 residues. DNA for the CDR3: TGTGCCTGGAGTGTAACCTCTGTTGTAGAAGGCTACACCTTC. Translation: CAWSVTSVVEGYTF.

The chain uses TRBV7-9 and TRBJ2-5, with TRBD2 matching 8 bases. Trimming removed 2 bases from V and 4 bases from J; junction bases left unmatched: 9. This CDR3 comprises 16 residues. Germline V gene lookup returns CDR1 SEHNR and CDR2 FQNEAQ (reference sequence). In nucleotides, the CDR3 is TGTGCCAGCAGCTTATGGGGAGCGGGAGTACGAGAGACCCAGTACTTC. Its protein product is CASSLWGAGVRETQYF.

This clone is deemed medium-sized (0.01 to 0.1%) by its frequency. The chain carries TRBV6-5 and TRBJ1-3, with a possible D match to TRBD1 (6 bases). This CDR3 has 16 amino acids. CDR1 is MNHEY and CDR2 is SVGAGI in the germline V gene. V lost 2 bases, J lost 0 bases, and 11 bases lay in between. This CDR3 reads CASSYRGADSGNTIYF. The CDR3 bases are TGTGCCAGCAGTTACCGGGGGGCTGACTCTGGAAACACCATATATTTT.

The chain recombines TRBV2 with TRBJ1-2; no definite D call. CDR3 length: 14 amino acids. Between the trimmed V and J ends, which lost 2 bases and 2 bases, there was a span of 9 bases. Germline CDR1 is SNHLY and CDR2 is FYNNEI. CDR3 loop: CASSEIRENYGYTF. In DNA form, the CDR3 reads TGTGCCAGCAGTGAAATCCGAGAAAACTATGGCTACACCTTC.

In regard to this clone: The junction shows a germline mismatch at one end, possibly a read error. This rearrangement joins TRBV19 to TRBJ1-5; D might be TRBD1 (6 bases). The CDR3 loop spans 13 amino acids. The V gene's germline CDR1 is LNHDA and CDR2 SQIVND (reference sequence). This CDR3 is CASSTQGNQPRHF. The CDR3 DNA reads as TGTGCCAGTAGTACTCAGGGGAACCAGCCCCGGCATTTT.

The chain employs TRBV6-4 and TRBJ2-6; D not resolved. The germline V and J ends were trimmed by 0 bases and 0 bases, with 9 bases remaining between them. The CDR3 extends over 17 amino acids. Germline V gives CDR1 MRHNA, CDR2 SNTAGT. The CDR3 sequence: CASSDSTSGSGANVLTF. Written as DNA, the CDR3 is TGTGCCAGCAGTGACTCGACGTCGGGCTCTGGGGCCAACGTCCTGACTTTC.

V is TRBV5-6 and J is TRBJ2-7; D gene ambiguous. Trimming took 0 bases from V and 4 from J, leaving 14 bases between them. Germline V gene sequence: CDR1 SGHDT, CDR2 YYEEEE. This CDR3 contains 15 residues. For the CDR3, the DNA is TGTGCCAGCAGCTTGGTGTCAGCAGCCGGGTACGAGCAGTACTTC. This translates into CASSLVSAAGYEQYF.

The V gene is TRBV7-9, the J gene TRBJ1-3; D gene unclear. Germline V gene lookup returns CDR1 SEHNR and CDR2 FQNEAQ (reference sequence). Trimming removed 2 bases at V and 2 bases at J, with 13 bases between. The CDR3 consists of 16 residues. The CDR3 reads CASSLQSSPTGNTIYF. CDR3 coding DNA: TGTGCCAGCAGCTTACAAAGCTCACCAACTGGAAACACCATATATTTT.

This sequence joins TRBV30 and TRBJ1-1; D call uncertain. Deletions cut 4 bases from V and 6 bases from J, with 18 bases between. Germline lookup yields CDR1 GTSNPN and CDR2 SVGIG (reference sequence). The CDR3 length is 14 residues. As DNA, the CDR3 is TGTGCCTGGAAACGTAGAAGGATGGAGGCTGAAGCTTTCTTT. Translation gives CAWKRRRMEAEAFF. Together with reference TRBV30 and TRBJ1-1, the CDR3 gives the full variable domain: SQTIHQWPATLVQPVGSPLSLECTVEGTSNPNLYWYRQAAGRGLQLLFYSVGIGQISSEVPQNLSASRPQDRQFILSSKKLLLSDSGFYLCAWKRRRMEAEAFFGQGTRLTVV.

Here the CDR3 DNA reads TGTGCCAGCAGTTCTAGCACAGATACGCAGTATTTT. As protein: CASSSSTDTQYF. This chain joins TRBV6-6 and TRBJ2-3; D is unclear. V gave up 4 bases and J gave up 0 bases, with 2 bases separating them. The CDR3 extends over 12 amino acids. Looked up from germline, CDR1 is MNHNY and CDR2 is SVGAGI (reference sequence).

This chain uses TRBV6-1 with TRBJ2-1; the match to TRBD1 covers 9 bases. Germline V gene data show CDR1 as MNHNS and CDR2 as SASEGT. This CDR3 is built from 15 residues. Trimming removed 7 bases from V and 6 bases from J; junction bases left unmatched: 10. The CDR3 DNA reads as TGTGCCAGCAACGACCCGGGACAGGGTCCCAATGAGCAGTTCTTC. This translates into CASNDPGQGPNEQFF.

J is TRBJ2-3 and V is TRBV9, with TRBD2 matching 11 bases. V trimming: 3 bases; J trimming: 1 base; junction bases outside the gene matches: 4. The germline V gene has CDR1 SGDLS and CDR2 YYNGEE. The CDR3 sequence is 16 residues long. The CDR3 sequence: CASSGGGLAGTDTQYF. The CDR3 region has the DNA TGTGCCAGCAGCGGGGGGGGACTAGCGGGCACAGATACGCAGTATTTT. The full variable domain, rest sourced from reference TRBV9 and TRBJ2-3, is DSGVTQTPKHLITATGQRVTLRCSPRSGDLSVYWYQQSLDQGLQFLIQYYNGEERAKGNILERFSAQQFPDLHSELNLSSLELGDSALYFCASSGGGLAGTDTQYFGPGTRLTVL.